A selection of T cell receptor beta chains follows, all from one sample in a study of T cell repertoires in cytomegalovirus infection. TCRdb independently ran MiXCR on the reads; one entry per CDR3 protein. The sample consists of about 740,000 distinct CDR3 sequences, about 30% of them appearing once. These receptors have no known antigen. The sequenced sample was cultured PBMCs, obtained from culture after CMV antigen stimulation. These receptors were taken from a human donor in good health (CMV status not recorded). Some clones in this sample may be carry-over from other donors' samples. The CDR3 runs from the conserved cysteine through the conserved F or W. A D gene is named only where the DNA matches it firmly. Not every row has a clone size; where given, it reads once, few, many or a size class.

V	J	size	D	CDR3	DNA
TRBV7-2	TRBJ2-5	many	.	CASSLTPRLVQETQYF	TGTGCCAGCAGCTTAACCCCCCGGCTTGTTCAAGAGACCCAGTACTTC
TRBV7-9	TRBJ2-7	.	.	CASTSRNEQYF	TGTGCCAGCACCTCAAGAAACGAGCAGTACTTC
TRBV7-2	TRBJ2-7	.	TRBD1	CASSVTGTGSYEQYF	TGTGCCAGCAGCGTAACCGGGACAGGTTCCTACGAGCAGTACTTC
TRBV12-3/TRBV12-4	TRBJ1-1	few	.	CASRYGTNTEAFF	TGTGCCAGCAGGTATGGGACCAACACTGAAGCTTTCTTT
TRBV5-6	TRBJ1-1	few	.	CASSWETEAFF	TGTGCCAGCAGCTGGGAGACTGAAGCTTTCTTT
TRBV29-1	TRBJ1-1	.	TRBD1	CSVGRGSEAFF	TGCAGCGTTGGCAGGGGGTCTGAAGCTTTCTTT
TRBV10-3	TRBJ2-5	.	.	CAISAGEETQYF	TGTGCCATCAGCGCTGGGGAAGAGACCCAGTACTTC
TRBV27	TRBJ2-1	.	.	CASRPWKGSTAYNEQFF	TGTGCCAGCAGACCCTGGAAGGGGTCAACGGCCTACAATGAGCAGTTCTTC
TRBV12-3/TRBV12-4	TRBJ2-2	few	.	CARKPGPVRAGELFF	TGTGCCAGGAAACCGGGCCCGGTGAGGGCCGGGGAGCTGTTTTTT
TRBV29-1	TRBJ2-5	few	TRBD2	CSVVEGGQETQYF	TGCAGCGTTGTGGAGGGAGGGCAAGAGACCCAGTACTTC
TRBV11-2	TRBJ2-7	.	TRBD1	CASSLMRTGSYEQYF	TGTGCCAGCAGCTTGATGCGGACAGGATCCTACGAGCAGTACTTC
TRBV2	TRBJ1-1	.	.	CASSARWDEAFF	TGTGCCAGCAGTGCGAGATGGGATGAAGCTTTCTTT
TRBV6-5	TRBJ1-2	.	TRBD1	CASSYHGQGRSGGYTF	TGTGCCAGCAGTTACCACGGACAGGGGAGGAGCGGTGGCTACACCTTC
TRBV7-9	TRBJ2-5	.	.	CASSSTLERETQYF	TGTGCCAGCAGCTCCACCCTTGAGAGGGAGACCCAGTACTTC
TRBV4-2	TRBJ2-5	few	.	CASSPSRERQETQYF	TGTGCCAGCAGCCCCTCCCGGGAGAGACAAGAGACCCAGTACTTC
TRBV19	TRBJ1-5	.	.	CASSIGAEAQHF	TGTGCCAGTAGTATAGGCGCGGAGGCCCAGCATTTT
TRBV10-3	TRBJ1-1	.	TRBD1	CAIRDRDFTEAFF	TGTGCCATCAGAGACAGGGACTTCACTGAAGCTTTCTTT
TRBV7-8	TRBJ2-3	.	.	CASSSGRQQITDTQYF	TGTGCCAGCAGCTCGGGGAGACAACAAATCACAGATACGCAGTATTTT
TRBV2	TRBJ1-1	.	.	CASCRGPGTEAFF	TGTGCCAGCTGCCGGGGGCCGGGGACTGAAGCTTTCTTT
TRBV12-3/TRBV12-4	TRBJ1-1	.	.	CASSSQGFGNTEAFF	TGTGCCAGCAGTTCCCAGGGCTTTGGGAACACTGAAGCTTTCTTT
TRBV4-1	TRBJ2-5	.	.	CASSQEGGQAETQYF	TGCGCCAGCAGCCAAGAAGGAGGGCAGGCGGAGACCCAGTACTTC
TRBV7-6	TRBJ2-3	many	TRBD2	CASSLGTSGDTDTQYF	TGTGCCAGCAGCTTAGGTACTAGCGGGGACACAGATACGCAGTATTTT
TRBV6-1	TRBJ1-2	.	.	CASSEAGVPGYTF	TGTGCCAGCAGTGAAGCGGGCGTCCCGGGCTACACCTTC
TRBV6-2/TRBV6-3	TRBJ2-7	few	.	CASSPLYGLSYEQYF	TGTGCCAGCAGTCCACTATATGGCCTCTCCTACGAGCAGTACTTC
TRBV6-1	TRBJ2-3	few	TRBD2	CASSRLAGGNTDTQYF	TGTGCCAGCAGCCGACTAGCGGGGGGCAACACAGATACGCAGTATTTT
TRBV18	TRBJ2-1	few	TRBD2	CANSRLAGGDEQFF	TGTGCCAATTCACGCCTGGCGGGAGGGGATGAGCAGTTCTTC
TRBV28	TRBJ1-5	few	.	CASSLVTGLFQPQHF	TGTGCCAGCAGTTTAGTTACCGGATTGTTCCAGCCCCAGCATTTT
TRBV7-2	TRBJ2-7	many	.	CASSLLQRGQEQYF	TGTGCCAGCAGCTTACTGCAGCGAGGTCAAGAGCAGTACTTC
TRBV7-2	TRBJ2-1	few	TRBD2	CASSLSGGPSNEQFF	TGTGCCAGCAGTTTAAGCGGGGGCCCTAGCAATGAGCAGTTCTTC
TRBV10-3	TRBJ1-4	.	.	CAISRSTTNEKLFF	TGTGCCATCAGTAGAAGCACAACTAATGAAAAACTGTTTTTT
TRBV28	TRBJ1-2	few	TRBD1	CASSFPGTGNNYGYTF	TGTGCCAGCAGTTTTCCGGGGACAGGGAATAACTATGGCTACACCTTC
TRBV20-1	TRBJ2-3	few	TRBD2	CSASFRTSGSDTQYF	TGCAGTGCTAGTTTCAGGACTAGCGGTTCAGATACGCAGTATTTT
TRBV4-1	TRBJ1-2	.	TRBD1	CASSQVGQAPYGYTF	TGCGCCAGCAGCCAAGTTGGACAGGCCCCATATGGCTACACCTTC
TRBV29-1	TRBJ2-3	.	.	CSARQVFTDTQYF	TGCAGCGCACGACAGGTGTTCACAGATACGCAGTATTTT
TRBV7-9	TRBJ1-6	many	.	CASSSGRPDSPLHF	TGTGCCAGCAGCTCGGGTCGTCCCGATTCACCCCTCCACTTT
TRBV12-3/TRBV12-4	TRBJ1-2	.	.	CASTQRGRLGGYTF	TGTGCCAGCACTCAAAGGGGCAGGTTGGGCGGCTACACCTTC
TRBV2	TRBJ1-1	.	.	CASKKGTVTEAFF	TGTGCCAGCAAGAAAGGGACTGTCACTGAAGCTTTCTTT
TRBV5-5	TRBJ1-3	.	.	CASSTGTGSGNTIYF	TGTGCCAGCAGCACTGGGACGGGCTCTGGAAACACCATATATTTT
TRBV7-9	TRBJ1-4	.	.	CASSPRVEENEKLFF	TGTGCCAGCAGCCCAAGGGTGGAGGAAAATGAAAAACTGTTTTTT
TRBV10-3	TRBJ2-2	.	.	CAIKLDSVNTGELFF	TGTGCCATCAAATTAGACAGCGTGAACACCGGGGAGCTGTTTTTT
TRBV2	TRBJ2-1	.	TRBD2	CATLAGGFRGSEQFF	TGTGCCACACTAGCGGGAGGGTTTCGAGGGAGTGAGCAGTTCTTC
TRBV7-6	TRBJ2-3	.	TRBD2	CASSFTSADTQYF	TGTGCCAGCAGCTTTACTAGCGCAGATACGCAGTATTTT
TRBV30	TRBJ2-7	.	.	CAWMGPATKQYF	TGTGCCTGGATGGGACCCGCTACGAAGCAGTACTTC
TRBV18	TRBJ2-1	.	TRBD2	CASSPPSGRFGNEQFF	TGTGCCAGCTCACCACCGAGCGGGAGATTTGGTAATGAGCAGTTCTTC
TRBV7-2	TRBJ2-7	many	.	CASSPAWEQYF	TGTGCCAGCAGCCCGGCTTGGGAGCAGTACTTC
TRBV13	TRBJ1-1	.	.	CASSLGGGYSTEAFF	TGTGCCAGCAGCTTAGGAGGGGGTTACTCCACTGAAGCTTTCTTT
TRBV6-6	TRBJ2-3	.	TRBD1	CASSYLTGVTDTQYF	TGTGCCAGCAGTTACTTGACAGGGGTCACAGATACGCAGTATTTT